The clone carrying this T cell receptor beta chain was seen many times. cDNA synthesis used a TRAV/TRBV-specific primer set for both chains. Using a constant-region primer together with a V-primer adapter, TCRs were subjected to 15 to 20 PCR cycles of amplification. In vitro transcription served to amplify the isolated mRNA. One entry per CDR3 protein results from TCRdb running MiXCR on the reads. The sample yields tens of thousands of distinct CDR3 sequences, 20% to 25% seen once. Time point: before trial treatment. Trimming cost V 4 bases and J 7 bases, with 13 bases left between them. This CDR3 contains 13 residues. CDR1 and CDR2 from the germline V gene are SGHVS and FNYEAQ. This entry comes from a study of low-dose radiotherapy and immunotherapy resistance in tumors. Background on the study: For Cohort 1, fractions of 0.5 Gy were given every 2 weeks, reaching 6.5 Gy overall. Intravenous ipilimumab 1 mg/kg every six weeks was given with nivolumab 240 mg every two weeks.

Sample: PBMCs, taken before treatment. The origin of this receptor is a male donor with prostate cancer. The chain is built from TRBV7-6 and TRBJ2-5; the D call may be TRBD1 or TRBD2 (6 bases each). The CDR3, as DNA: TGTGCCAGCAGCTCCCCGGGGGCCGGGACCCAGTACTTC. Encoded protein: CASSSPGAGTQYF.